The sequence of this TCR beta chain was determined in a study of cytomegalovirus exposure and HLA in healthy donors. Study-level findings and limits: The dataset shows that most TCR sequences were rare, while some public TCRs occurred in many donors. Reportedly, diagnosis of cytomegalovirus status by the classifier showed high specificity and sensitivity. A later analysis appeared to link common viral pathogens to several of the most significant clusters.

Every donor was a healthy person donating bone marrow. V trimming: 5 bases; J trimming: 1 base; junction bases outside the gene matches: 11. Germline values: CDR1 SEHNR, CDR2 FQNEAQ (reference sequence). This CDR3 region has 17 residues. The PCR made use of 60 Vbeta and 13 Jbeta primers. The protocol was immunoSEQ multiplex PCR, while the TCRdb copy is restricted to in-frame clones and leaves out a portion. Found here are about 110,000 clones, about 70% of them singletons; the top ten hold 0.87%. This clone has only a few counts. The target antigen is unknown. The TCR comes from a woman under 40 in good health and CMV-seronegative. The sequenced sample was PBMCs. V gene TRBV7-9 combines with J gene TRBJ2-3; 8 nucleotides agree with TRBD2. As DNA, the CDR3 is TGTGCCAGCAGCGCGAGGGTCGGGCGGGGGGGCACAGATACGCAGTATTTT. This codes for CASSARVGRGGTDTQYF. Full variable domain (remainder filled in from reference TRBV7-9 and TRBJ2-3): DTGVSQNPRHKITKRGQNVTFRCDPISEHNRLYWYRQTLGQGPEFLTYFQNEAQLEKSRLLSDRFSAERPKGSFSTLEIQRTEQGDSAMYLCASSARVGRGGTDTQYFGPGTRLTVL.